This T cell receptor beta chain was found in a study of shared clonotypes between healthy human individuals. Background on the study: The plates for each donor numbered three CD4 naive, three CD4 memory, two CD8 naive and one CD8 memory.

The donors were all Caucasian adults (living in Nashville, Tennessee). V was pared by 6 bases and J by 7 bases, with 12 bases between. The length of the CDR3 is 12 residues. Germline CDR1 reads MNHEY; CDR2 reads SVGAGI. Genomic DNA belonging to each subset was distributed in equal measure over several immunoSEQ plates. As handled by the study authors: Because ImmunoSEQ provided only junction sequences with no quality scores, the filtering differed. Sequencing used immunoSEQ multiplex PCR; TCRdb keeps in-frame clones, though not all of them. V and J calls plus clone size are reproduced from that table; the DNA served to infer D and trimming. The data hold millions of clones, with approximately 95% observed a single time.

Sequencing was carried out using naive CD4+ T cells from PBMCs. The subset is: CD45RA+ positively selected. The chain is built from TRBV6-5 and TRBJ1-2, with D perhaps TRBD1 (5 bases). The receptor comes from a man between 18 and 29 years old in good health. Some clones in this sample may be carry-over from other donors' samples. The CDR3 sequence: CASRASGGGYTF. In DNA form, the CDR3 reads TGTGCCAGCAGAGCCTCGGGGGGTGGCTACACCTTC.